The 13 T cell receptor beta chains below were found in one sample sequenced in a study of cytomegalovirus exposure and HLA in healthy donors. The method was immunoSEQ multiplex PCR; TCRdb's version includes in-frame clones alone and lacks a portion of them. The sample records around 250,000 clones, around 87% being singletons. The sequencing sample was made of PBMCs. The source of these receptors is a woman between 18 and 29 years old in good health and CMV-seronegative.

V is TRBV6-5 and J is TRBJ2-5, with TRBD1 matching 11 bases. Losses at the gene ends were 6 bases for V and 7 bases for J; bases not matched to a gene: 7. Looked up from germline, CDR1 is MNHEY and CDR2 is SVGAGI. CDR3 length equals 14 residues. CDR3 sequence reads: CASRPGTGGGTQYF. CDR3 nucleotides: TGTGCCAGCAGGCCCGGGACAGGGGGTGGGACCCAGTACTTC.

A few counts support this clone. The chain carries TRBV6-5 and TRBJ1-6, with TRBD1 as a possible D gene (5 bases). V lost 7 bases, J lost 7 bases, and 14 bases lay in between. Looked up from germline, CDR1 is MNHEY and CDR2 is SVGAGI. The CDR3 sequence is 14 residues long. The CDR3 nucleotides read TGTGCCAGCACTCCCGGGGACTTAAATTCACCCCTCCACTTT. This encodes CASTPGDLNSPLHF.

Worth noting for this clone: This same CDR3 is encoded by further DNA sequences in the sample. The rearrangement links TRBV28 to TRBJ1-5; D not certain. Between the trimmed V and J ends, which lost 6 bases and 0 bases, there was a span of 6 bases. Germline V lookup: CDR1 MDHEN, CDR2 SYDVKM. The CDR3 totals 13 residues. The CDR3 DNA sequence: TGTGCCAGCAGCCGGGATAGCAATCAGCCCCAGCATTTT. Translating gives CASSRDSNQPQHF.

The V call is TRBV27, the J call TRBJ1-3, with D possibly matching TRBD1 (5 bases). The CDR3 is 17 residues long. Germline V gives CDR1 MNHEY, CDR2 SMNVEV (reference sequence). The germline V and J ends were trimmed by 5 bases and 4 bases, with 21 bases remaining between them. The CDR3: CASSGTSGLGVGNTIYF. The DNA of the CDR3 is TGTGCCAGCAGTGGTACGTCGGGACTTGGGGTCGGAAACACCATATATTTT.

The J gene is TRBJ2-2, the V gene TRBV6-1; D remains ambiguous. CDR3 size: 13 residues. In germline, CDR1 is MNHNS, CDR2 SASEGT. This CDR3 is CATNRANTGELFF. Written as DNA, the CDR3 is TGTGCGACCAATCGGGCGAACACCGGGGAGCTGTTTTTT.

The chain joins TRBV5-1 to TRBJ2-7; 7 nucleotides agree with TRBD1. V lost 4 bases and J lost 5; bases outside the gene matches: 12. This CDR3 contains 15 residues. The germline V gene has CDR1 SGHRS and CDR2 YFSETQ. The CDR3 region is CASSPPTGTVDEQYF. CDR3 nucleotide sequence: TGCGCCAGCAGCCCGCCAACCGGGACAGTGGACGAGCAGTACTTC.

This CDR3 reads CASSLNLGGGAGTQYF. In DNA, the CDR3 is TGCGCCAGCAGCTTAAATCTCGGCGGGGGGGCTGGGACCCAGTACTTC. The chain has TRBV5-1 and TRBJ2-5, with 9 bases fitting TRBD2. Trimming at V came to 2 bases and at J to 7 bases, leaving 12 bases not matched to a gene. This CDR3 spans 16 amino acids. From germline, CDR1 is SGHRS and CDR2 YFSETQ.

The V gene is TRBV25-1, the J gene TRBJ1-6; 9 positions match TRBD1. Germline CDR1 is MGHDK and CDR2 is SYGVNS. CDR3 size: 16 residues. The V segment lost 6 bases and the J segment 5 bases; nucleotides outside the gene matches: 8. CDR3 amino acids: CASSLTGGDHNSPLHF. The CDR3 DNA reads as TGTGCCAGCAGCCTCACAGGGGGCGACCATAATTCACCCCTCCACTTT.

Only a few counts were recorded for this clone. This rearrangement joins TRBV25-1 to TRBJ1-2, with 9 bases identical to TRBD1. Trimming took 6 bases from V and 6 from J; bases not matched to a gene: 11. CDR3 length: 15 amino acids. CDR1 MGHDK and CDR2 SYGVNS come from the germline V gene. This CDR3 is CASRPRQGDVHGYTF. The CDR3 DNA is TGTGCCAGCAGACCTAGACAGGGGGACGTTCATGGCTACACCTTC.

The chain uses TRBV7-9 and TRBJ1-5; D gene unclear. Germline V gene lookup returns CDR1 SEHNR and CDR2 FQNEAQ (reference sequence). V was cut by 1 base and J by 0 bases, with 4 bases left in between. The CDR3 is 14 residues long. The CDR3 nucleotides are TGTGCCAGCAGCTTAGACTATAGCAATCAGCCCCAGCATTTT. It encodes CASSLDYSNQPQHF.

The chain couples TRBV6-1 to TRBJ1-5; D is perhaps TRBD1 (6 bases). The CDR3 is 12 residues long. The V gene lost 6 bases and the J gene lost 5 bases, with 8 bases spanning the gap. Germline lookup yields CDR1 MNHNS and CDR2 SASEGT. Here the CDR3 reads CASRKGDQPQHF. The DNA of the CDR3 is TGTGCCAGCAGAAAGGGGGATCAGCCCCAGCATTTT.

V gene TRBV29-1 combines with J gene TRBJ2-7; TRBD1 matches at 9 bases. The germline CDR1 and CDR2 sequences are SQVTM and ANQGSEA. The junction had 10 bases not matched to a gene; V was cut back by 3 bases and J by 4 bases. This CDR3 contains 15 residues. This chain's CDR3 is CSVETLDRGYYEQYF. The CDR3 nucleotides are TGCAGCGTTGAGACCTTAGACAGGGGGTATTACGAGCAGTACTTC.

This chain uses TRBV7-6 with TRBJ2-7; 8 nucleotides align to TRBD1. Germline CDR1 reads SGHVS; CDR2 reads FNYEAQ. CDR3 length: 16 residues. V lost 5 bases to trimming and J lost 0 bases; unmatched junction nucleotides: 9. The CDR3 DNA is TGTGCCAGCAGCCCAAGGACAGGGCCAAGCTCCTACGAGCAGTACTTC. It yields the protein CASSPRTGPSSYEQYF.